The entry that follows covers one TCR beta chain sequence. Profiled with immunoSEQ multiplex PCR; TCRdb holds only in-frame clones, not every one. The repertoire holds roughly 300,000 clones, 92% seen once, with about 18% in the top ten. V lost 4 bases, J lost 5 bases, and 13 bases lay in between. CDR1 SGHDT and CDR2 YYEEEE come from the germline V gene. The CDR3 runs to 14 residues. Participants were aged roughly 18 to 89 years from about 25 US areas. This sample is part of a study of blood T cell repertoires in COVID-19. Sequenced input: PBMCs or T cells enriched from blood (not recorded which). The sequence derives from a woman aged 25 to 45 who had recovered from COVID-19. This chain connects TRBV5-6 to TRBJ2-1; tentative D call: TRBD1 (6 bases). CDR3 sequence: CASSPEDRNNEQFF. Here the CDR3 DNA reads TGTGCCAGCAGCCCCGAGGACAGAAACAATGAGCAGTTCTTC.